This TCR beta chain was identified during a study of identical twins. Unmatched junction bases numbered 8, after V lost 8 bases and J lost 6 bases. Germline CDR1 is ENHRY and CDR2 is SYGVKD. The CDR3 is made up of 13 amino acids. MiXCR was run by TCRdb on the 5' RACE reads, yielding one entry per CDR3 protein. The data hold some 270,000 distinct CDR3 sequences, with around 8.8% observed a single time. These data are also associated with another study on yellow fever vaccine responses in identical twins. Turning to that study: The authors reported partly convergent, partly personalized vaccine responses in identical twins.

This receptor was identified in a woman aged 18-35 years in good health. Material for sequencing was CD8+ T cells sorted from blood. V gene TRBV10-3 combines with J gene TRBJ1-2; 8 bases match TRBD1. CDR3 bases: TGTGCCATCTCCCCGGGACAGGAAAATGGCTACACCTTC. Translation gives CAISPGQENGYTF.